This is a list of T cell receptor beta chains from one sample in a study of cytomegalovirus exposure and HLA in healthy donors. TCRdb's table, derived via immunoSEQ multiplex PCR, lists solely in-frame clones and lacks some. The sample has about 360,000 clones, roughly 89% seen once. The sample was PBMCs. Receptor source: a woman under 30 in good health and CMV-seronegative. Each CDR3 is given with its conserved first and last residue. Each record gives: V gene, clone size, J gene, D gene, CDR3 DNA, CDR3 protein. A D gene is named only where the DNA matches it firmly. Where a row states a size, it is once, few, many or the class of an expanded clone; other rows omit it.

TRBV2	-	TRBJ2-2	-	TGTGCCAGCAGCCCTCCGGGGGGCGCGAACACCGGGGAGCTGTTTTTT	CASSPPGGANTGELFF
TRBV2	-	TRBJ1-1	-	TGTGCCAGCAGCGGGGGGAGGGGCACTGAAGCTTTCTTT	CASSGGRGTEAFF
TRBV10-3	-	TRBJ2-2	-	TGTGCCATCAGTGATCTCACCGGGGAGCTGTTTTTT	CAISDLTGELFF
TRBV5-6	-	TRBJ1-2	TRBD1	TGTGCCAGCAGCTTGGCACGGGACAGAGACTATGGCTACGCCTTC	CASSLARDRDYGYAF
TRBV19	once	TRBJ2-6	-	TGTGCCAGTAGTCCTACCTACTTGGTTGGGGCCAACGTCCTGACTTTC	CASSPTYLVGANVLTF
TRBV29-1	few	TRBJ2-6	-	TGCAGCGTTGAGACAGATCCCCCCTCTGGGGCCAACGTCCTGACTTTC	CSVETDPPSGANVLTF
TRBV30	-	TRBJ2-1	TRBD2	TGTGCCTGGAAACCGACTAGCGGGAGGGCGGTTGAGCAGTTCTTC	CAWKPTSGRAVEQFF
TRBV18	-	TRBJ2-6	-	TGTGCCAGCTCCCCCACAGGGTCTGGGGCCAACGTCCTGACTTTC	CASSPTGSGANVLTF
TRBV29-1	-	TRBJ2-3	-	TGCAGCGTTGAAGATTATGAACAGGGAAGGACAGATACGCAGTATTTT	CSVEDYEQGRTDTQYF
TRBV30	-	TRBJ2-1	-	TGTGCCTGGAGTTACGGGTCCTACAATGAGCAGTTCTTC	CAWSYGSYNEQFF
TRBV5-4	few	TRBJ1-6	-	TGTGCCAGCAGGTCAGGGGACTCACCCCTCCACTTT	CASRSGDSPLHF
TRBV28	-	TRBJ1-5	TRBD1	TGTGCCAGCAGTTCTGGGACAGGGGGCAATCAGCCCCAGCATTTT	CASSSGTGGNQPQHF
TRBV30	-	TRBJ1-5	-	TGTGCCTGGAGGACAGGTAATCAGCCCCAGCATTTT	CAWRTGNQPQHF
TRBV6-6	-	TRBJ1-3	-	TGTGCCAGCAGTTACTCCGGGGGGAGCGGAAACACCATATATTTT	CASSYSGGSGNTIYF
TRBV10-1	few	TRBJ2-7	TRBD1	TGCGCCAGCAGCCCAGGGGGGACAGGGGGAGTCGAGCAGTACTTC	CASSPGGTGGVEQYF
TRBV13	-	TRBJ2-5	-	TGTGCCAGCAGCTTGGGCGGACAGCAAGAGACCCAGTACTTC	CASSLGGQQETQYF
TRBV7-9	-	TRBJ1-6	-	TGTGCCAGCAGCGGGGAGGGACTGCATAATTCACCCCTCCACTTT	CASSGEGLHNSPLHF
TRBV5-1	-	TRBJ1-1	-	TGCGCCAGCAGCACCGAGACGGGGACTCGTGAAGCTTTCTTT	CASSTETGTREAFF
TRBV5-1	once	TRBJ1-1	-	TGCGCCAGCAGCGCGCCGGGGACTGAAGCTTTCTTT	CASSAPGTEAFF
TRBV11-2	-	TRBJ2-7	TRBD2	TGTGCCAGCAGCGCTAGCGGGTTTCACTACGAGCAGTACTTC	CASSASGFHYEQYF
TRBV28	few	TRBJ1-2	-	TGTGCCAGCAGTAGCAGGGGAGTATTCTATGGCTACACCTTC	CASSSRGVFYGYTF
TRBV2	once	TRBJ2-7	-	TGTGCCAGCAGTGACAGGGGCTACGAGCAGTACTTC	CASSDRGYEQYF
TRBV7-9	-	TRBJ2-7	TRBD1	TGTGCCAGCAGCCCGCCGGGACAGGGTTTTTCGGGGGAGCAGTACTTC	CASSPPGQGFSGEQYF
TRBV5-6	-	TRBJ2-1	-	TGTGCCAGCAGCTTGGCCACTAGCAATGAGCAGTTCTTC	CASSLATSNEQFF
TRBV6-5	-	TRBJ2-1	-	TGTGCCAGCAGTTACGGTGTGGGTAGCAACGAGCAGTTCTTC	CASSYGVGSNEQFF
TRBV29-1	-	TRBJ1-5	-	TGCAGCGTCAGGTGGGGGGTCAATCAGCCCCAGCATTTT	CSVRWGVNQPQHF
TRBV6-1	-	TRBJ1-1	TRBD1	TGTGCCTCCCGTGGGGACAGTCGACCCCTTCTTTTCTTT	CASRGDSRPLLFF
TRBV6-1	-	TRBJ1-5	-	TGTGCCAGCAGACTCGCGGGAGGCAATCAGCCCCAGCATTTT	CASRLAGGNQPQHF
TRBV11-2	-	TRBJ1-2	-	TGTGCCAGCAGCTTAGGCAGTAACTATGGCTACACCTTC	CASSLGSNYGYTF
TRBV27	-	TRBJ2-6	TRBD2	TGTGCCAGCAGTTTATCGCGGGGGAAGGAAGCCAACGTCCTGACTTTC	CASSLSRGKEANVLTF
TRBV7-2	-	TRBJ1-1	-	TGTGCCAGCACCCTCAGTAGGGAGACTGAAGCTTTCTTT	CASTLSRETEAFF